This T cell receptor beta chain was recorded in a study of metastatic and nonmetastatic thyroid tumors. Findings and caveats of the study: The reported finding was significantly higher TCR beta diversity in malignant thyroid tumors relative to benign nodules, in blood and tumor.

With regard to this clone: Antigen: not known.

Authors' analysis steps: In papillary thyroid cancer, a distant-metastasis classifier was built using CDR3 differences across clinicopathological groups. TCRdb recomputed clones from the PCR reads via MiXCR. The V and J calls follow TCRdb's processing rather than the paper's. The table has around 44,000 clones, 28% seen once. Patients were all untreated before their thyroid surgery. Germline V CDR1 and CDR2: DFQATT, SNEGSKA (reference sequence). This CDR3 has 15 residues. V lost 1 base and J lost 0, with 12 bases in between. The chain combines TRBV20-1 with TRBJ2-5; D call uncertain. This clonotype originated in a male donor with papillary thyroid cancer or a benign thyroid nodule (not recorded which). Some clones in this sample may be carry-over from other donors' samples. Sequenced sample: blood. The CDR3: CSARVGQTYQETQYF. Written as DNA, the CDR3 is TGCAGTGCTAGAGTCGGGCAGACTTACCAAGAGACCCAGTACTTC.